This T cell receptor beta chain emerged from a study of read filtering for tumor transcriptome and immune sequencing. Study-level information: Mean patient age was approximately 71 years, range about 40 to 85; 17 male, 11 to 15 female. Study-wide points: IR-seq captured clonotypes deeper and more reliably than RNA-seq.

In its sample, this clonotype is medium-sized. As yet, its antigen is unknown. Molecular barcoded adaptors covering alpha/delta and beta/gamma chains were used on 400 ng RNA. Using its own MiXCR run on the reads, TCRdb lists one record per CDR3 protein. The data show approximately 20,000 distinct CDR3 sequences, over 20% seen once. Every patient had bone marrow sampled while the disease was active. This CDR3 has 14 amino acids. Germline trimming cut 3 bases from V and 4 bases from J; bases unmatched to any gene: 7. Germline assignment: CDR1 SQVTM and CDR2 ANQGSEA. The sequenced sample was a population of CD138-negative cells sorted from bone marrow. This rearrangement joins TRBV29-1 to TRBJ2-3, with TRBD2 matching 7 bases. This sequence was found in a donor aged 40 or older with multiple myeloma. The CDR3 DNA reads as TGCAGCGTTGAGTCCGCGGGAGTATCAGATACGCAGTATTTT. It translates to CSVESAGVSDTQYF.